The clone carrying this TCR beta chain came up a few times. CD4+ naive, central memory, regulatory and stem cell-like memory cells were sorted via CD45RO/CCR7/CD25/CD127/CD95/CD27. This entry comes from a study of beta chain features in type 1 diabetes. The study reverse transcribed the entire isolated RNA, so it sequenced expressed TCRB transcripts. The assay was immunoSEQ multiplex PCR, and TCRdb's table has in-frame clones only and misses some. Among 200,000 to 300,000 clones listed, roughly 15% were seen once. Germline loops: CDR1 SQVTM, CDR2 ANQGSEA. This CDR3 has 14 residues. Trimming removed 3 bases from V and 8 bases from J; junction bases left unmatched: 12.

The chain combines TRBV29-1 with TRBJ1-2, with 7 positions matching TRBD1. The clonotype originates from a woman aged 40 to 50 in good health. The sequenced sample consisted of naive CD4+ T cells from blood. The CDR3 nucleotides are TGCAGCGTTGATGAACAGGGGTTAACCGGGGGCTACACCTTC. Amino acid sequence: CSVDEQGLTGGYTF.